A selection of T cell receptor beta chains follows, all from one sample in a study of vaccination and CD4 T cells after COVID-19. TCRdb re-called the PCR reads with MiXCR, one entry per CDR3 protein. The table lists about 14,000 distinct CDR3 sequences, around 30% of them singletons, with under 25% in the top ten. What these receptors recognize is not known. Sequenced sample: cultured CD4+ T cells from blood. The origin of the receptors is a human donor with COVID-19. Each CDR3 is given with its conserved first and last residue. The D gene is left open where the match is weak. Size values are once, few and many counts, or a class for expanded clones, and some rows have none.

TRBJ2-3,.,.,TRBV29-1,12,CSVDPNTDTQYF,TGCAGCGTTGATCCTAATACAGATACGCAGTATTTT
TRBJ1-1,.,.,TRBV11-3,16,CASSPGRGQQNTEAFF,TGTGCCAGCAGCCCAGGTCGGGGACAACAGAACACTGAAGCTTTCTTT
TRBJ1-4,TRBD1,.,TRBV7-2,14,CASSLTGGNEKLFF,TGTGCCAGCAGCTTGACAGGGGGTAATGAAAAACTGTTTTTT
TRBJ2-5,.,.,TRBV30,12,CAWSMGQETQYF,TGTGCCTGGAGTATGGGGCAAGAGACCCAGTACTTC
TRBJ2-1,.,.,TRBV7-2,12,CASSLTDNEQFF,TGTGCCAGCAGCTTGACCGACAATGAGCAGTTCTTC
TRBJ2-7,.,.,TRBV20-1,15,CSARRSETLSYEQYF,TGCAGTGCTAGGAGGTCCGAGACACTCTCCTACGAGCAGTACTTC
TRBJ1-2,TRBD1,.,TRBV12-5,14,CASGLEAGGNGYTF,TGTGCTAGTGGTTTGGAGGCAGGGGGCAATGGCTACACCTTC
TRBJ1-3,.,few,TRBV20-1,11,CSARDLNTIYF,TGCAGTGCTAGAGATCTCAACACCATATATTTT
TRBJ2-6,TRBD1,.,TRBV19,20,CASSIDYSGTGGSGANVLTF,TGTGCCAGTAGTATAGATTATTCCGGGACAGGGGGCTCTGGGGCCAACGTCCTGACTTTC
TRBJ2-5,TRBD2,.,TRBV6-2/TRBV6-3,18,CASSYSTLSGRPQETQYF,TGTGCCAGCAGTTACTCAACCCTTAGCGGGCGCCCCCAAGAGACCCAGTACTTC
TRBJ1-6,.,.,TRBV11-2,16,CASSPRAGNYNSPLHF,TGTGCCAGCAGCCCCAGGGCCGGGAACTATAATTCACCCCTCCACTTT
TRBJ1-6,TRBD1,.,TRBV2,16,CASRGGQGAPNSPLHF,TGTGCCAGTAGGGGGGGGCAGGGGGCCCCTAATTCACCCCTCCACTTT
TRBJ2-7,.,.,TRBV12-3/TRBV12-4,13,CASSLGSEYEQYF,TGTGCCAGCAGTTTAGGGTCCGAGTACGAGCAGTACTTC
TRBJ2-7,TRBD1,.,TRBV28,16,CASIPPLGRGLDEQYF,TGTGCCAGCATTCCCCCCCTTGGCAGGGGGCTAGACGAGCAGTACTTC
TRBJ2-7,TRBD2,.,TRBV6-1,16,CASSEPGLAASYEQYF,TGTGCCAGCAGTGAACCGGGACTAGCGGCCTCCTACGAGCAGTACTTC
TRBJ1-5,TRBD1,.,TRBV6-1,18,CASSESQGSPYSNQPQHF,TGTGCCAGCAGTGAATCACAGGGGAGCCCTTATAGCAATCAGCCCCAGCATTTT
TRBJ1-6,TRBD1,few,TRBV6-5,15,CASSYGPTGNSPLHF,TGTGCCAGCAGTTACGGCCCGACAGGGAACTCACCCCTCCACTTT
TRBJ1-1,.,.,TRBV10-1,14,CASSESRGNTEAFF,TGCGCCAGCAGTGAGTCGCGGGGGAACACTGAAGCTTTCTTT
TRBJ2-1,.,few,TRBV7-2,18,CASSLPAVGQAFYNEQFF,TGTGCCAGCAGCTTACCCGCTGTGGGGCAGGCCTTCTACAATGAGCAGTTCTTC
TRBJ2-3,TRBD2,few,TRBV10-3,16,CAISGGSGGDPDTQYF,TGTGCCATCAGTGGGGGTAGCGGGGGGGACCCAGATACGCAGTATTTT
TRBJ1-5,.,few,TRBV29-1,14,CSAQGPGSNQPQHF,TGCAGCGCCCAGGGACCAGGGAGCAATCAGCCCCAGCATTTT
TRBJ1-2,TRBD1,few,TRBV19,14,CATESGRGSYGYTF,TGTGCCACCGAGAGCGGCAGGGGGAGCTATGGCTACACCTTC
TRBJ2-7,.,few,TRBV6-1,12,CASSEISSTEYF,TGTGCCAGCAGTGAGATTTCTAGTACTGAGTACTTC
TRBJ1-2,.,.,TRBV14,15,CASSRMDRPNYGYTF,TGTGCCAGCAGCCGAATGGACAGACCTAACTATGGCTACACCTTC
TRBJ2-7,TRBD1,few,TRBV20-1,14,CSAAAGGNSYEQYF,TGCAGTGCCGCCGCAGGGGGCAACTCCTACGAGCAGTACTTC
TRBJ2-4,TRBD2,few,TRBV7-2,13,CASRNSGGNIQYF,TGTGCCAGCAGGAATAGCGGGGGAAACATTCAGTACTTC
TRBJ2-5,.,.,TRBV12-3/TRBV12-4,13,CASTARGRETQYF,TGTGCCAGCACCGCCAGGGGAAGGGAGACCCAGTACTTC
TRBJ1-1,TRBD1,few,TRBV6-1,13,CASSIDRDTEAFF,TGTGCCAGCAGTATCGACAGGGACACTGAAGCTTTCTTT
TRBJ1-1,.,.,TRBV19,14,CASSTSRGGTEAFF,TGTGCCAGTAGTACCTCCAGGGGCGGCACTGAAGCTTTCTTT
TRBJ1-2,TRBD1,.,TRBV5-4,18,CASSLLSGQGVRNYGYTF,TGTGCCAGCAGCCTACTTAGCGGACAGGGGGTCAGAAACTATGGCTACACCTTC
TRBJ1-1,TRBD1,few,TRBV20-1,15,CSARTGGGRSTEAFF,TGCAGTGCCCGGACAGGGGGGGGCAGGTCCACTGAAGCTTTCTTT
TRBJ2-7,TRBD1,few,TRBV10-3,12,CAIRTGSYEQYF,TGTGCCATCAGGACAGGGTCCTACGAGCAGTACTTC
TRBJ1-1,.,.,TRBV28,12,CASTVSPAEAFF,TGTGCCAGCACCGTGTCCCCGGCTGAAGCTTTCTTT
TRBJ2-2,.,.,TRBV7-3,14,CASSPGTNTGELFF,TGTGCCAGCAGCCCGGGCACGAACACCGGGGAGCTGTTTTTT
TRBJ2-1,TRBD2,.,TRBV30,14,CAWAGLAGDNEQFF,TGTGCCTGGGCGGGACTAGCGGGGGACAATGAGCAGTTCTTC
TRBJ2-7,.,.,TRBV20-1,13,CSASGAGPTEQYF,TGCAGTGCTAGCGGGGCCGGTCCTACGGAGCAGTACTTC
TRBJ1-5,TRBD1,few,TRBV6-1,13,CASSDRGNQPQHF,TGTGCCAGCAGTGACAGGGGGAACCAGCCCCAGCATTTT
TRBJ2-7,.,few,TRBV2,14,CASSPDRPGFEQYF,TGTGCCAGCAGTCCCGACCGCCCTGGGTTCGAGCAGTACTTC
TRBJ1-4,.,once,TRBV4-1,16,CASSQVGGAPNEKLFF,TGCGCCAGCAGCCAAGTAGGGGGGGCTCCCAATGAAAAACTGTTTTTT
TRBJ2-5,.,.,TRBV30,14,CAWSGGIGGTTQYF,TGTGCCTGGAGTGGGGGGATAGGGGGTACGACCCAGTACTTC
TRBJ1-5,.,medium-sized,TRBV6-5,15,CASSYTQGKGQPQHF,TGTGCCAGCAGTTACACTCAGGGGAAGGGGCAGCCCCAGCATTTT
TRBJ1-1,.,.,TRBV5-4,15,CASSLDGGGVTEAFF,TGTGCCAGCAGCTTGGATGGGGGCGGGGTCACTGAAGCTTTCTTT
TRBJ1-2,.,medium-sized,TRBV27,13,CASSSPKRDGYTF,TGTGCCAGCAGTTCCCCGAAGAGGGATGGCTACACCTTC
TRBJ2-3,.,once,TRBV5-1,14,CASSLGYGTDTQYF,TGCGCCAGCAGTTTGGGCTACGGCACAGATACGCAGTATTTT
TRBJ2-7,.,.,TRBV25-1,14,CASGYRSAPGEQYF,TGTGCCAGCGGATACAGGAGCGCCCCGGGGGAGCAGTACTTC
TRBJ1-6,.,.,TRBV7-2,17,CASSFRELSSYNSPLHF,TGTGCCAGCAGCTTCAGGGAATTAAGCTCCTATAATTCACCCCTCCACTTT
TRBJ2-5,TRBD2,few,TRBV30,15,CAWTSGGATGETQYF,TGTGCCTGGACTAGCGGGGGGGCCACCGGGGAGACCCAGTACTTC
TRBJ2-3,.,.,TRBV6-5,15,CASSSLRGVGDTQYF,TGTGCCAGCAGTTCCCTTCGAGGGGTCGGCGATACGCAGTATTTT
TRBJ1-2,.,.,TRBV5-1,14,CASSLAGADYGYTF,TGCGCCAGCAGCTTGGCGGGGGCTGACTATGGCTACACCTTC
TRBJ2-7,TRBD2,few,TRBV7-9,14,CASSKAGGSYEQYF,TGTGCCAGCAGCAAAGCGGGGGGATCCTACGAGCAGTACTTC
TRBJ1-2,.,.,TRBV30,14,CAWSPRGEGYGYTF,TGTGCCTGGAGTCCCCGGGGGGAGGGATATGGCTACACCTTC
TRBJ1-2,.,few,TRBV6-2/TRBV6-3,13,CASSLSRVYGYTF,TGTGCCAGCAGTCTATCTCGGGTCTATGGCTACACCTTC
TRBJ2-2,.,few,TRBV5-4,16,CASSLGGGQNTGELFF,TGTGCCAGCAGCTTAGGTGGGGGGCAGAACACCGGGGAGCTGTTTTTT